This T cell receptor beta chain was sequenced in a study of blood T cell repertoires in COVID-19. Assay: immunoSEQ multiplex PCR; the TCRdb copy retains only in-frame clones and omits some. The sample lists roughly 250,000 clones; 80% to 90% were seen once. This CDR3 comprises 16 residues. Germline V gives CDR1 SGHVS, CDR2 FQNEAQ. Trimming at V came to 4 bases and at J to 9 bases, leaving 11 bases not matched to a gene. The chain has TRBV7-8 and TRBJ1-6; 8 bases map to TRBD1. The sequence derives from a man aged 45-60 years with acute or convalescent COVID-19. Sequenced material: peripheral blood. CDR3: CASSSNPPGGISPLHF. CDR3 DNA sequence: TGTGCCAGCAGCTCCAACCCCCCAGGGGGCATTTCACCCCTCCACTTT.